The 21 T cell receptor beta chains below all came from one sample that was sequenced in a study of shared clonotypes between healthy human individuals. Some clones are missing from TCRdb's copy, which holds only in-frame ones; the method was immunoSEQ multiplex PCR. The profile shows about 2,500,000 clones, around nine tenths of them singletons. Sequencing was carried out using naive CD4+ T cells sorted from blood. Subset described: CD45RA+ positively selected. All receptors derive from a man aged 18 to 30 in good health.

This clone was counted a single time. The chain has TRBV6-5 and TRBJ1-4; D is undetermined. V was trimmed by 5 bases and J by 8 bases, leaving 15 bases between them. Per the germline V gene, CDR1 is MNHEY and CDR2 is SVGAGI. The CDR3 has 14 residues. The CDR3 loop is CASSRGSPNEKLFF. In DNA, the CDR3 is TGTGCCAGCAGTCGGGGATCTCCGAACGAAAAACTGTTTTTT.

This clone was counted once. This chain connects TRBV28 to TRBJ2-7, with TRBD1 matching 9 bases. The germline V gene has CDR1 MDHEN and CDR2 SYDVKM. V lost 3 bases and J lost 3; bases outside the gene matches: 9. This CDR3 is built from 16 residues. CDR3 sequence: CASSLPGTGTLYEQYF. DNA for the CDR3: TGTGCCAGCAGTTTGCCCGGGACAGGGACCCTCTACGAGCAGTACTTC. Full variable domain (outside the CDR3, taken from reference TRBV28 and TRBJ2-7): DVKVTQSSRYLVKRTGEKVFLECVQDMDHENMFWYRQDPGLGLRLIYFSYDVKMKEKGDIPEGYSVSREKKERFSLILESASTNQTSMYLCASSLPGTGTLYEQYFGPGTRLTVT.

This chain joins TRBV1 and TRBJ1-1. TRBV1 is marked as a pseudogene. CDR3 length: 21 amino acids. The DNA of the CDR3 is TGCACCAGCAGCCAAGTCCGATGGGACCGCCCCGAACACTGCCCGAACACTGAAGCTTTCTTT. Translated: CTSSQVRWDRPEHCPNTEAFF.

The chain carries TRBV30 and TRBJ2-1; 10 bases line up with TRBD2. Germline V CDR1 and CDR2: GTSNPN, SVGIG (reference sequence). This CDR3 region has 17 residues. With V trimmed by 2 bases and J by 4 bases, 11 bases remained unmatched. The CDR3 region is CAWSQLAGTTNYNEQFF. The CDR3 DNA sequence: TGTGCCTGGAGTCAACTAGCGGGAACAACAAATTACAATGAGCAGTTCTTC. The whole variable domain, filled in from reference TRBV30 and TRBJ2-1, reads SQTIHQWPATLVQPVGSPLSLECTVEGTSNPNLYWYRQAAGRGLQLLFYSVGIGQISSEVPQNLSASRPQDRQFILSSKKLLLSDSGFYLCAWSQLAGTTNYNEQFFGPGTRLTVL.

The chain uses TRBV28 and TRBJ1-3; D gene unclear. This CDR3 is 14 amino acids long. The germline gives CDR1 MDHEN, CDR2 SYDVKM. The germline V and J ends were trimmed by 6 bases and 4 bases, with 13 bases remaining between them. The CDR3 DNA is TGTGCCAGCAGCCCCCCCGAAGGAGGAAACACCATATATTTT. The encoded protein is CASSPPEGGNTIYF.

This chain connects TRBV27 to TRBJ1-1, with D possibly being TRBD1 (5 bases). This CDR3 comprises 12 residues. Trimming took off 6 bases at V and 10 bases at J, with 15 bases between the two ends. The V gene's germline CDR1 is MNHEY and CDR2 SMNVEV (reference sequence). DNA of the CDR3: TGTGCCAGCAGCCGTTGGGGGGTCGGAGCTTTCTTT. The encoded protein is CASSRWGVGAFF.

The J gene is TRBJ2-7, the V gene TRBV6-6; D is perhaps TRBD1 or TRBD2 (5 bases each). This CDR3 is built from 15 residues. V gave up 0 bases and J gave up 0 bases, with 9 bases separating them. The germline V gene has CDR1 MNHNY and CDR2 SVGAGI (reference sequence). Here the CDR3 reads CASSYSPGTSYEQYF. CDR3 sequence (DNA): TGTGCCAGCAGTTACTCTCCCGGGACCTCCTACGAGCAGTACTTC.

The DNA for the CDR3 is TGTGCCCGTTCACCGTCCTCCCAAGAGACCCAGTACTTC. Translation: CARSPSSQETQYF. V usage is TRBV30 and J usage is TRBJ2-5; D ambiguous. CDR1 is GTSNPN, CDR2 SVGIG, per germline (reference sequence). Trimming shortened V by 8 bases and J by 1 base, and 14 bases separated the two germline ends. This CDR3 contains 13 residues.

The chain employs TRBV11-2 and TRBJ2-4, with 10 positions matching TRBD2. CDR3 size: 16 residues. Germline V gene data show CDR1 as SGHAT and CDR2 as FQNNGV. The junction had 3 bases not matched to a gene; V was cut back by 0 bases and J by 4 bases. The DNA of the CDR3 is TGTGCCAGCAGCTTAGAGAGGACTAGCGGAAAAAACATTCAGTACTTC. Its translation: CASSLERTSGKNIQYF.

The chain has TRBV11-2 and TRBJ2-5, with 9 bases identical to TRBD1. With V trimmed by 4 bases and J by 4 bases, 7 bases remained unmatched. The germline gives CDR1 SGHAT, CDR2 FQNNGV. The CDR3 is 15 residues long. For the CDR3, the DNA is TGTGCCAGCAGCTCTCGACAGGGGGGGATAGAGACCCAGTACTTC. Amino acid sequence: CASSSRQGGIETQYF.

V usage is TRBV30 and J usage is TRBJ2-1; TRBD2 agrees at 11 bases. The germline gives CDR1 GTSNPN, CDR2 SVGIG (reference sequence). The V gene end was trimmed by 2 bases and the J gene end by 5 bases; junction bases not matched to a gene: 8. The CDR3 is made up of 16 amino acids. The CDR3 region has the DNA TGTGCCTGGAGTCCTCGACTAGCGGGATCGCACAATGAGCAGTTCTTC. Its translation is CAWSPRLAGSHNEQFF.

The rearrangement joins TRBV10-1 to TRBJ2-3; 7 positions match TRBD2. Trimming at V came to 0 bases and at J to 6 bases, leaving 6 bases not matched to a gene. Germline CDR1 and CDR2: WNHNN and SYGVQD (reference sequence). The CDR3 contains 15 residues. The DNA for the CDR3 is TGCGCCAGCAGTGAGTCAAGACTAGCTAGGGATACGCAGTATTTT. Residues: CASSESRLARDTQYF.

The CDR3 DNA is TGTGCCAGCAGCGGAGCTTCGCTGCAGACCCAGTACTTC. As protein: CASSGASLQTQYF. The V and J genes are TRBV9 and TRBJ2-5; unclear D gene. Germline lookup yields CDR1 SGDLS and CDR2 YYNGEE. This CDR3 has 13 residues. Trimming removed 3 bases from V and 6 bases from J, with 12 bases in between.

A note on this clone: Other DNA sequences of this sample code for an identical CDR3. V and J are TRBV18 and TRBJ2-5; D perhaps matches TRBD1 (6 bases). The CDR3 spans 14 residues. V gave up 2 bases and J gave up 5 bases, with 12 bases separating them. The germline V gene has CDR1 KGHSH and CDR2 LQKENI. The CDR3 here is CASSPSRGTETQYF. DNA for the CDR3: TGTGCCAGCTCACCATCAAGGGGGACGGAGACCCAGTACTTC.

The rearrangement joins TRBV5-1 to TRBJ1-2, with TRBD1 matching over 7 bases. CDR3 length: 14 amino acids. Looked up from germline, CDR1 is SGHRS and CDR2 is YFSETQ. V trimming: 0 bases; J trimming: 8 bases; junction bases outside the gene matches: 7. The chain's CDR3 is CASSLAQGDLGYTF. The CDR3 nucleotides are TGCGCCAGCAGCTTGGCGCAGGGGGACCTAGGCTACACCTTC.

The chain links TRBV5-1 to TRBJ2-6; D may be TRBD2 (7 bases). The V and J ends lost 0 bases and 9 bases respectively, with 13 bases between them. Looked up from germline, CDR1 is SGHRS and CDR2 is YFSETQ. CDR3 length equals 15 residues. The CDR3 DNA sequence: TGCGCCAGCAGCTTGGCCGGGGGGCGAGTCAACGTCCTGACTTTC. This sequence encodes CASSLAGGRVNVLTF.

DNA for the CDR3: TGCGCCAGCACCCAGGGAGGGAACACTGAAGCTTTCTTT. Translated, it gives CASTQGGNTEAFF. The V gene is TRBV10-1, the J gene TRBJ1-1; TRBD1 might be the D (5 bases). Germline values: CDR1 WNHNN, CDR2 SYGVQD (reference sequence). Trimming removed 7 bases from V and 1 base from J, with 10 bases in between. This CDR3 has 13 amino acids.

The chain carries TRBV2 and TRBJ1-2, with 7 bases identical to TRBD1. The germline CDR1 and CDR2 sequences are SNHLY and FYNNEI. The trim removed 8 bases at V and 4 bases at J, leaving 13 bases unmatched. The CDR3 runs to 15 residues. CDR3 residues: CASRRTGVQLYGYTF. The DNA for the CDR3 is TGTGCCAGCCGCCGGACAGGTGTACAGCTCTATGGCTACACCTTC.

The chain combines TRBV4-3 with TRBJ2-2; D not certain. The CDR3 runs to 18 residues. V dropped 0 bases and J dropped 0 bases, with 14 bases sitting between them. CDR1 LGHNA and CDR2 YSLEER come from the germline V gene. CDR3 in amino acids: CASSQDPPGSANTGELFF. Written as DNA, the CDR3 is TGCGCCAGCAGCCAAGATCCCCCAGGCTCGGCGAACACCGGGGAGCTGTTTTTT.

The CDR3 spells CASSRAKTSGSGEQYF. The CDR3 DNA follows: TGTGCCAGCAGCCGCGCAAAGACTAGCGGGAGCGGTGAGCAGTACTTC. The chain joins TRBV7-2 to TRBJ2-7; TRBD2 aligns across 12 bases. The CDR3 has 16 amino acids. Losses at the gene ends were 5 bases for V and 7 bases for J; bases not matched to a gene: 12. From germline, CDR1 is SGHTA and CDR2 FQGNSA.

This chain joins TRBV18 and TRBJ2-5; no clear D. CDR1 is KGHSH and CDR2 is LQKENI in the germline V gene. The CDR3 totals 13 residues. V lost 6 bases and J 5 bases, leaving 13 bases between the germline ends. The chain's CDR3 is CASSPQSAETQYF. The CDR3 region has the DNA TGTGCCAGCTCGCCGCAATCTGCGGAGACCCAGTACTTC.